One T cell receptor beta chain is described in this entry. Random hexamers were used to reverse transcribe 0.5 to 1 ug of RNA. An immunoSEQ multiplex PCR amplified TCR beta CDR3 over 54 Vbeta and 13 Jbeta. TCRdb fed the immunoSEQ multiplex PCR reads into MiXCR, producing one record per CDR3 protein. The sample includes approximately 130,000 distinct CDR3 sequences, around nine tenths of them seen just once. The sample is drawn from a study of CD8 T cells in Susac syndrome. Sequencing of TCR beta was performed on blood CD8+ T cells and on blood CD4+ T cells. TEMRA cells were enriched by FACS, and CD4+ and CD8+ T cells were negatively isolated. The junction had 4 bases not matched to a gene; V was cut back by 4 bases and J by 8 bases. The CDR3 totals 15 residues.

Sequenced: CD8+ T cells from PBMCs. This receptor was taken from a human donor with multiple sclerosis. The chain uses TRBV12-3 or TRBV12-4 and TRBJ2-1; 14 nucleotides match TRBD2. CDR3: CASSSGLAGADEQFF. The CDR3, as DNA: TGTGCCAGCAGTTCGGGACTAGCGGGAGCTGATGAGCAGTTCTTC.